This TCR beta chain stems from a study of a mutant IDH1 vaccine in newly diagnosed glioma. Study-wide results and limits: There seemed to be no relation between pseudoprogression and changes in top peripheral T cell clonotypes.

As regards this clone: What it recognizes is unknown.

Noted time point: week 11, during vaccination. In every dose of vaccine, 300 ug of mutant IDH1 20-mer peptide was given alongside topical imiquimod. This CDR3 is built from 14 residues. Per the germline V gene, CDR1 is SGHTS and CDR2 is YDEGEE. The ends lost 6 bases at V and 1 base at J; junction bases unmatched: 6. Clones were read by immunoSEQ multiplex PCR, and TCRdb kept only the in-frame ones, dropping some. The sample includes 110,000 or so clones, roughly 90% of them seen just once. This sequence was found in a woman between 50 and 59 years old with glioma. The sequencing here drew on PBMCs, taken from a glioma patient whose treatment included an IDH1 peptide vaccine. The V gene is TRBV5-8, the J gene TRBJ2-5, with 7 bases matching TRBD1. Here the CDR3 reads CASTLPGGQETQYF. In DNA form, the CDR3 reads TGTGCCAGCACCCTACCAGGGGGCCAAGAGACCCAGTACTTC.